The 32 T cell receptor beta chains given below trace back to one sample, sequenced in a study of CXCR3-negative and CXCR3-positive naive CD8 T cells. UMI-labeled 5' RACE TRB cDNA libraries were prepared from the cells. TCRdb reprocessed the 5' RACE reads and reports one entry per CDR3 protein, with no DNA. The sample totals 55,000 to 70,000 distinct CDR3 sequences. Material for sequencing was memory CD8+ T cells from blood. These receptors were collected from a human donor in good health. Some clones in this sample may be carry-over from other donors' samples.

The chain links TRBV4-2 to TRBJ2-1; TCRdb proposes TRBD1, but this gene call is untestable without DNA. The CDR3 length is 11 residues. Germline CDR1 reads LGHNA; CDR2 reads YNFKEQ. This CDR3 reads CASGAYNEQFF.

V usage is TRBV12-3 or TRBV12-4 and J usage is TRBJ2-5; TCRdb's D call, TRBD2, is unchecked because there is no DNA. The CDR3 is 19 amino acids. CDR3 in amino acids: CASSFGGLAGGKFKETQYF.

The CDR3 protein is CASSQVLSRSGGSPYNEQFF. The J gene is TRBJ2-1, the V gene TRBV3-1. Per the germline V gene, CDR1 is LGHDT and CDR2 is YNNKEL (reference sequence). The CDR3 sequence is 20 residues long.

The V gene is TRBV6-5, the J gene TRBJ1-6; lacking DNA, the TRBD1 call made by TCRdb goes unchecked. This CDR3 has 16 amino acids. The germline gives CDR1 MNHEY, CDR2 SVGAGI. The CDR3 reads CASSRYETGANSPLHF.

J is TRBJ2-7 and V is TRBV10-1; TCRdb's assignment of TRBD1 cannot be checked, as there is no DNA. Germline values: CDR1 WNHNN, CDR2 SYGVQD (reference sequence). The CDR3 has 15 amino acids. CDR3 sequence: CASRDRTAQTYEQYF.

The chain combines TRBV29-1 with TRBJ2-3; as DNA is missing, the TRBD1 call by TCRdb cannot be tested. This CDR3 is built from 14 residues. Germline CDR1 reads SQVTM; CDR2 reads ANQGSEA. CDR3 in amino acids: CSVDVYRGTDTQYF.

The genes are TRBV7-3 and TRBJ2-7; the TRBD2 assignment by TCRdb is unverifiable without DNA. This CDR3 is 14 amino acids long. Germline V gene lookup returns CDR1 SGHTA and CDR2 FQGTGA. The CDR3 sequence is CASSPGTSFDEQYF.

The gene calls are TRBV29-1 and TRBJ1-1; with no DNA, the TCRdb D assignment of TRBD1 cannot be verified. Looked up from germline, CDR1 is SQVTM and CDR2 is ANQGSEA. CDR3 size: 13 residues. CDR3 sequence reads: CSASSGGQPEAFF.

CDR3 sequence: CSAEIASYNEQFF. The V call is TRBV20-1, the J call TRBJ2-1; TCRdb's assignment of TRBD2 cannot be checked, as there is no DNA. Germline lookup yields CDR1 DFQATT and CDR2 SNEGSKA (reference sequence). The CDR3 consists of 13 residues.

The chain is built from TRBV29-1 and TRBJ2-1; TCRdb reports TRBD1, a call that lacks DNA to check it against. Per germline, CDR1 SQVTM and CDR2 ANQGSEA. The CDR3 loop spans 15 amino acids. The chain's CDR3 is CSAEPIGTVDNEQFF.

The CDR3 spells CASSSRDSSRETQYF. The rearrangement links TRBV7-9 to TRBJ2-5; the D call of TRBD2 rests on TCRdb alone, since no DNA is present to check it. The length of the CDR3 is 15 residues. Germline CDR1 and CDR2: SEHNR and FQNEAQ (reference sequence).

The chain joins TRBV7-2 to TRBJ2-4. CDR3 length equals 14 residues. Germline V lookup: CDR1 SGHTA, CDR2 FQGNSA. The CDR3 loop is CASSLGLGQNIQYF.

V and J are TRBV19 and TRBJ1-1; TCRdb gives TRBD1 as the D gene, but with no DNA this cannot be confirmed. Germline CDR1 reads LNHDA; CDR2 reads SQIVND (reference sequence). This CDR3 is 13 amino acids long. CDR3 amino acids: CASWDKGNTEAFF.

V and J are TRBV5-1 and TRBJ2-5. The CDR3 loop spans 14 amino acids. Looked up from germline, CDR1 is SGHRS and CDR2 is YFSETQ. The CDR3 sequence is CASSYGGSQETQYF.

CDR3 protein: CASSSYPRSDRDNEKLFF. This chain links TRBV5-5 with TRBJ1-4; the TCRdb D gene call, TRBD1, has no DNA to confirm it. From germline, CDR1 is SGHKS and CDR2 YYEKEE (reference sequence). This CDR3 has 18 residues.

V usage is TRBV28 and J usage is TRBJ1-1; TCRdb reports TRBD1, a call that lacks DNA to check it against. Germline values: CDR1 MDHEN, CDR2 SYDVKM. The CDR3 contains 13 residues. This CDR3 is CASTLNRGTEAFF.

The chain joins TRBV12-5 to TRBJ1-1; TCRdb returns TRBD1, unconfirmable since there is no DNA. The CDR3 length is 16 residues. Germline V gives CDR1 LGHNT, CDR2 FRNRAP. CDR3 loop: CASGPPGTRGNTEAFF.

V usage is TRBV29-1 and J usage is TRBJ2-5; absent DNA, TCRdb's TRBD1 call cannot be checked. Per the germline V gene, CDR1 is SQVTM and CDR2 is ANQGSEA. The CDR3 contains 13 residues. CDR3 amino acids: CSAGTLGGETQYF.

This chain connects TRBV4-3 to TRBJ1-1; TCRdb names TRBD1, which stays unverified in the absence of DNA. The CDR3 runs 14 residues. From germline, CDR1 is LGHNA and CDR2 YSLEER. The chain's CDR3 is CASSQDSGGTEAFF.

V usage is TRBV5-6 and J usage is TRBJ2-3; the D call of TRBD1 rests on TCRdb alone, since no DNA is present to check it. CDR1 is SGHDT and CDR2 is YYEEEE in the germline V gene. There are 13 residues in the CDR3. Here the CDR3 reads CASSRGGTDTQYF.

The genes are TRBV25-1 and TRBJ1-1. In germline, CDR1 is MGHDK, CDR2 SYGVNS. The CDR3 is 15 amino acids. The CDR3 loop reads CASTRTDTPNTEAFF.

The chain's CDR3 is CSVDSGRDDTGELFF. The rearrangement uses TRBV29-1 and TRBJ2-2; TCRdb's assignment of TRBD2 cannot be checked, as there is no DNA. Germline CDR1 SQVTM, CDR2 ANQGSEA. The CDR3 runs 15 residues.

The genes are TRBV29-1 and TRBJ1-2; TCRdb designates TRBD1, a call that cannot be tested without DNA. The CDR3 has 14 residues. Per the germline V gene, CDR1 is SQVTM and CDR2 is ANQGSEA. The CDR3 loop reads CSVEGEQGRYGYTF.

The rearrangement uses TRBV6-2 or TRBV6-3 and TRBJ1-1. Looked up from germline, CDR1 is MNHEY and CDR2 is SVGEGT. The CDR3 consists of 16 residues. CDR3: CASSYPPTGVNTEAFF.

The chain combines TRBV28 with TRBJ2-6; checking the TCRdb D call of TRBD2 is not possible without DNA. The CDR3 extends over 16 amino acids. CDR1 is MDHEN and CDR2 is SYDVKM in the germline V gene. Here the CDR3 reads CASSSSGVSGANVLTF.

The chain joins TRBV29-1 to TRBJ2-5; TCRdb designates TRBD2, a call that cannot be tested without DNA. Germline V gives CDR1 SQVTM, CDR2 ANQGSEA. The CDR3 has 13 amino acids. The CDR3 is CSAVAGHQETQYF.

The V call is TRBV27, the J call TRBJ2-3; the D call of TRBD2 rests on TCRdb alone, since no DNA is present to check it. This CDR3 spans 15 amino acids. Germline V gene sequence: CDR1 MNHEY, CDR2 SMNVEV (reference sequence). The CDR3 is CASSRTSGGSDTQYF.

The chain uses TRBV6-5 and TRBJ1-2; no DNA is available, so the TRBD1 call from TCRdb remains unchecked. CDR1 is MNHEY and CDR2 is SVGAGI in the germline V gene. The CDR3 loop spans 16 amino acids. This chain's CDR3 is CASSLWGTELNYGYTF.

The genes are TRBV30 and TRBJ2-1; TCRdb's D call, TRBD2, is unchecked because there is no DNA. The CDR3 is 14 residues long. Germline CDR1 and CDR2: GTSNPN and SVGIG (reference sequence). The CDR3 sequence is CAWSVGGAYNEQFF.

The rearrangement links TRBV9 to TRBJ2-7; the TRBD1 assignment by TCRdb is unverifiable without DNA. Germline assignment: CDR1 SGDLS and CDR2 YYNGEE. The CDR3 is 15 amino acids. This CDR3 is CASSVAAGATYEQYF.

CDR3 region: CASRTGQVAYEQYF. This sequence joins TRBV28 and TRBJ2-7; TCRdb outputs TRBD1, but without DNA this stays unchecked. Per germline, CDR1 MDHEN and CDR2 SYDVKM. CDR3 length equals 14 residues. Supplemented by reference TRBV28 and TRBJ2-7, the full variable domain reads DVKVTQSSRYLVKRTGEKVFLECVQDMDHENMFWYRQDPGLGLRLIYFSYDVKMKEKGDIPEGYSVSREKKERFSLILESASTNQTSMYLCASRTGQVAYEQYFGPGTRLTVT.

The chain employs TRBV5-5 and TRBJ1-6; TCRdb returns TRBD1, unconfirmable since there is no DNA. The germline gives CDR1 SGHKS, CDR2 YYEKEE (reference sequence). CDR3 size: 18 residues. This chain's CDR3 is CASSPRGTDQTYNSPLHF.